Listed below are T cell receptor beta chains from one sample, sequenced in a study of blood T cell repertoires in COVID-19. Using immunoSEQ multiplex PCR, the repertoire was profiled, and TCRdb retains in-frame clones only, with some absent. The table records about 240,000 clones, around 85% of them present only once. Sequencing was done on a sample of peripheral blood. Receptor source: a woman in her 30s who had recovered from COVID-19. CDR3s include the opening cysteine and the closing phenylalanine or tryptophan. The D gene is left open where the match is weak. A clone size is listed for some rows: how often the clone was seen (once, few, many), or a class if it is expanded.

TGCGCCAGCAGCTTGGAACTTAATTCACCCCTCCACTTT,CASSLELNSPLHF,-,TRBV5-1,TRBJ1-6,13,-
TGTGCCAGCAGCCTCCGTAAGGGTAGCGGGGAGACCCAGTACTTC,CASSLRKGSGETQYF,once,TRBV5-4,TRBJ2-5,15,TRBD2
TGCGCCAGCAGCCAAGATTCGGGGAAGGGAGGAGGAAACACCATATATTTT,CASSQDSGKGGGNTIYF,-,TRBV4-1,TRBJ1-3,17,-
TGTGCCAGCAGCGTAGATGCTAGCGGGGTCTACGAGCAGTACTTC,CASSVDASGVYEQYF,-,TRBV9,TRBJ2-7,15,TRBD2
TGTGCCAGTAGTATATGGGGGGAGAATGAAAAACTGTTTTTT,CASSIWGENEKLFF,-,TRBV19,TRBJ1-4,14,-
TGTGCCAGCAGCTTACGCGCAGGGGATGGCTACACCTTC,CASSLRAGDGYTF,once,TRBV7-9,TRBJ1-2,13,-
TGCGCCAGCAGCCAAACCGTGACGGAGTTAAACACTGAAGCTTTCTTT,CASSQTVTELNTEAFF,-,TRBV4-1,TRBJ1-1,16,-
TGTGCCAGCAGGACGGGGAATTCACCCCTCCACTTT,CASRTGNSPLHF,-,TRBV4-2,TRBJ1-6,12,-
TGTGCCAGCAGCCCCCGACTAGGATTCGGATACTTC,CASSPRLGFGYF,-,TRBV11-2,TRBJ2-7,12,-
TGTGCCAGCAGTTTGGGGACAGGGTTCGAAGCTTTCTTT,CASSLGTGFEAFF,-,TRBV12-3/TRBV12-4,TRBJ1-1,13,TRBD1
TGTGCCTGGAGCTACGGGAGTGAAAAACTGTTTTTT,CAWSYGSEKLFF,-,TRBV30,TRBJ1-4,12,-
TGCGCCAGCAGTGAGTGGGCCGGGGGGGGTTCCTCTGGGGCCAACGTCCTGACTTTC,CASSEWAGGGSSGANVLTF,-,TRBV10-1,TRBJ2-6,19,TRBD2
TGCGCCAGCAGCCCAACGGGGGGCGTCGAGCAGTACTTC,CASSPTGGVEQYF,-,TRBV4-1,TRBJ2-7,13,-
TGTGCCAGCAGCGGACGAGGGACTATCTCCCTCACAGATACGCAGTATTTT,CASSGRGTISLTDTQYF,-,TRBV7-9,TRBJ2-3,17,TRBD2
TGTGCCAGCAGCTTTAGGACTGTATACAATGAGCAGTTCTTC,CASSFRTVYNEQFF,-,TRBV7-2,TRBJ2-1,14,-
TGTGCCAGCAGCTTTTCGTGGGACAGGAATTGGAACACTGAAGCTTTCTTT,CASSFSWDRNWNTEAFF,-,TRBV5-4,TRBJ1-1,17,TRBD1
TGCGCCAGCAGCTCCACCGGGCAGGGTAATACCGGGGAGCTGTTTTTT,CASSSTGQGNTGELFF,-,TRBV5-1,TRBJ2-2,16,-
TGTGCCAGCAGCCCCAAGACTAGCGTTGGGACCCAGTACTTC,CASSPKTSVGTQYF,-,TRBV2,TRBJ2-5,14,TRBD2
TGTGCCAGCAGTTACTCGATTGGCAGGGGCCGGCAAGAGACCCAGTACTTC,CASSYSIGRGRQETQYF,-,TRBV6-2/TRBV6-3,TRBJ2-5,17,-
TGTGCCAGCAGCGGTACTAGCGGGGGAGACCACGAGCAGTACTTC,CASSGTSGGDHEQYF,-,TRBV13,TRBJ2-7,15,TRBD2
TGTGCCAGCTCACCACCGAATGCGGGGAGTGAGACCCAGTACTTC,CASSPPNAGSETQYF,-,TRBV18,TRBJ2-5,15,-
TGTGCCAGCAGCCAAAGTTGGGGAGCTGGGGCCAACGTCCTGACTTTC,CASSQSWGAGANVLTF,-,TRBV3-1/TRBV3-2,TRBJ2-6,16,-
TGTGCCAGCAGCCAAGTACGGGGTAGGGAGCAGTACTTC,CASSQVRGREQYF,-,TRBV3-1/TRBV3-2,TRBJ2-7,13,-
TGTGCCATCTTCGAGGGTGCCGGGGAGCTGTTTTTT,CAIFEGAGELFF,-,TRBV10-3,TRBJ2-2,12,-
TGTGCCAGCAGATACAGTGGCGGCTACACCTTC,CASRYSGGYTF,-,TRBV12-3/TRBV12-4,TRBJ1-2,11,-
TGCGCCAGCAGTGTAGGGACAGGGGGTTACTTCGATGAAAAACTGTTTTTT,CASSVGTGGYFDEKLFF,-,TRBV10-2,TRBJ1-4,17,TRBD1
TGCGCCAGCAGCCAAGATCAACTAGCTGGGTCGGCGCAGTATTTT,CASSQDQLAGSAQYF,-,TRBV4-3,TRBJ2-3,15,-
TGTGCCAGCAGTCTCCGTTCAGCGACTGAAGCTTTCTTT,CASSLRSATEAFF,-,TRBV12-3/TRBV12-4,TRBJ1-1,13,-
TGTGCCAGCAGCTTATCGGCAGGTTCTAACAATGAGCAGTTCTTC,CASSLSAGSNNEQFF,-,TRBV7-2,TRBJ2-1,15,-
TGTGCCAGCAGCACTCCCGGGGAGTTAGATACGCAGTATTTT,CASSTPGELDTQYF,-,TRBV7-6,TRBJ2-3,14,-